This T cell receptor beta chain was sequenced in a study of blood T cell repertoires in COVID-19. Produced via immunoSEQ multiplex PCR; TCRdb's table is partial and in-frame only. The data show a few hundred thousand clones, around 86% seen once. Germline V gene sequence: CDR1 MDHEN, CDR2 SYDVKM. J gave up 6 bases and V 7 bases, and 4 bases lay outside the gene matches. CDR3 length: 12 amino acids. Sequenced: PBMCs or T cells enriched from blood (not recorded which). The rearrangement joins TRBV28 to TRBJ1-2; TRBD1 aligns across 8 bases. The receptor comes from a middle-aged woman with acute COVID-19. The CDR3 loop is CASTTGGDGYTF. In DNA, the CDR3 is TGTGCCAGCACTACAGGGGGGGATGGCTACACCTTC.